These T cell receptor beta chains were read from a single sample in a study of monozygotic twins with inflammatory bowel disease. From the 5' RACE reads, TCRdb lists one entry per CDR3 protein and no DNA. This sample's table has some 450,000 distinct CDR3 sequences. The sequenced sample was blood. The source of these receptors is a human donor with ulcerative colitis or Crohn's disease, or a healthy co-twin of an affected twin (not recorded which). The CDR3 runs from the conserved cysteine through the conserved F or W.

TRBV5-1	TRBJ2-7	CASSLEGRGFHEQYF
TRBV3-1	TRBJ2-1	CASSPLAGNNEQFF
TRBV19	TRBJ2-3	CASSKLSRTGRTDTQYF
TRBV15	TRBJ2-3	CATSRGKGMSTDTQYF
TRBV10-3	TRBJ1-1	CAIGGGIEEAFF
TRBV11-2	TRBJ2-1	CASSSGRGSYNEQFF
TRBV4-2	TRBJ2-1	CASSQDFSGGAWNEQFF
TRBV5-1	TRBJ2-3	CASSFGTLQADTQYF
TRBV27	TRBJ2-7	CASSLGLAGREQYF
TRBV14	TRBJ2-1	CASSQDGGWSYNEQFF
TRBV20-1	TRBJ2-5	CSAGRRAGETQYF
TRBV7-2	TRBJ2-7	CASRAQTGAYEQYF
TRBV20-1	TRBJ1-1	CSARRGGVNTEAFF
TRBV6-5	TRBJ2-5	CASSYSPGVPQETQYF
TRBV4-1	TRBJ2-7	CASSQGTDSWDEQYF
TRBV25-1	TRBJ1-2	CASSEGVYHGYTF
TRBV6-1	TRBJ2-7	CAVASSGGTYEQYF
TRBV11-2	TRBJ2-3	CASSASGGPWTDTQYF
TRBV14	TRBJ2-7	CASSQSPSGRGRYEQYF
TRBV7-2	TRBJ2-3	CASSSHGGSIADTQYF
TRBV3-1	TRBJ2-7	CASSFRGEGYEQYF